A selection of T cell receptor beta chains follows, all from one sample in a study of Graves' ophthalmopathy and Graves' hyperthyroidism. In TCRdb, the multiplex PCR reads were re-called with MiXCR into one record per CDR3 protein. This sample has approximately 160,000 distinct CDR3 sequences; around two fifths occur once, and the top ten carry less than 9.5%. The sample taken for sequencing was peripheral blood. All receptors come from a man aged 25-45 years with Graves' ophthalmopathy. Each CDR3 is given without its conserved first and last residue. The order of the fields is J gene, D gene, V gene, CDR3 protein. A D gene is named only where the DNA matches it firmly.

j_gene: TRBJ1-2; d_gene: TRBD1; v_gene: TRBV6-4; CDR3aa: ASSRPEIKGATGYT
j_gene: TRBJ2-7; d_gene: .; v_gene: TRBV28; CDR3aa: ASSFGNSYEQY
j_gene: TRBJ1-2; d_gene: TRBD1; v_gene: TRBV6-1; CDR3aa: ASRPTGGEGYT
j_gene: TRBJ1-1; d_gene: .; v_gene: TRBV6-2/TRBV6-3; CDR3aa: ASSYRPTSRAWAF
j_gene: TRBJ1-1; d_gene: .; v_gene: TRBV3-1; CDR3aa: ASRDEGITEAF
j_gene: TRBJ2-7; d_gene: .; v_gene: TRBV6-1; CDR3aa: ASGQGGDISYEQY
j_gene: TRBJ1-1; d_gene: .; v_gene: TRBV12-3/TRBV12-4; CDR3aa: ASSLLDSRLNTEAF
j_gene: TRBJ2-7; d_gene: .; v_gene: TRBV20-1; CDR3aa: SAPGRGRYEQY
j_gene: TRBJ1-5; d_gene: .; v_gene: TRBV10-3; CDR3aa: AISDLSQGGGQPQH
j_gene: TRBJ2-6; d_gene: .; v_gene: TRBV7-1; CDR3aa: ASSSRSRPTGQGIYGANVLT
j_gene: TRBJ2-5; d_gene: TRBD2; v_gene: TRBV29-1; CDR3aa: SVGTPTGTSGYGTQY
j_gene: TRBJ2-7; d_gene: TRBD2; v_gene: TRBV19; CDR3aa: ASSRGGSSYEQY
j_gene: TRBJ1-5; d_gene: TRBD1; v_gene: TRBV3-1; CDR3aa: ASSKTTTGGQPQH
j_gene: TRBJ1-1; d_gene: .; v_gene: TRBV6-5; CDR3aa: ASSYGGGPTEAF
j_gene: TRBJ2-2; d_gene: .; v_gene: TRBV12-3/TRBV12-4; CDR3aa: ASSLRSEYTGELF
j_gene: TRBJ2-7; d_gene: .; v_gene: TRBV11-2; CDR3aa: ASSLTGDSSYEQY
j_gene: TRBJ2-4; d_gene: .; v_gene: TRBV6-2/TRBV6-3; CDR3aa: ASSHRDLAKNIQY
j_gene: TRBJ1-5; d_gene: TRBD1; v_gene: TRBV20-1; CDR3aa: SASGQGGIFGSQH
j_gene: TRBJ2-2; d_gene: .; v_gene: TRBV3-1; CDR3aa: ASSQPYANTGELF
j_gene: TRBJ2-2; d_gene: TRBD2; v_gene: TRBV2; CDR3aa: ASSEPGLAGEVGRTGELF
j_gene: TRBJ2-6; d_gene: TRBD1; v_gene: TRBV15; CDR3aa: ATSRDRAGGANVLT
j_gene: TRBJ1-1; d_gene: .; v_gene: TRBV28; CDR3aa: ATDSGVFTEAF
j_gene: TRBJ1-1; d_gene: .; v_gene: TRBV18; CDR3aa: ASSSDKNTEAF
j_gene: TRBJ2-5; d_gene: TRBD2; v_gene: TRBV4-2; CDR3aa: ASSQEGTSGGTQY
j_gene: TRBJ1-1; d_gene: TRBD1; v_gene: TRBV11-3; CDR3aa: ASSPRGQMNTEAF
j_gene: TRBJ2-5; d_gene: TRBD1; v_gene: TRBV30; CDR3aa: AWSGWNRGETQY
j_gene: TRBJ1-2; d_gene: .; v_gene: TRBV19; CDR3aa: ASSIWAREEDGYT
j_gene: TRBJ1-1; d_gene: .; v_gene: TRBV6-1; CDR3aa: ASSHNGDTEAF
j_gene: TRBJ2-7; d_gene: TRBD1; v_gene: TRBV28; CDR3aa: ASKGRDGTGHSEQY
j_gene: TRBJ1-2; d_gene: .; v_gene: TRBV15; CDR3aa: ATSTREDYGYT
j_gene: TRBJ1-1; d_gene: .; v_gene: TRBV6-2/TRBV6-3; CDR3aa: ASQGGGTEAF
j_gene: TRBJ1-5; d_gene: .; v_gene: TRBV19; CDR3aa: ASGNGYSNQPQH
j_gene: TRBJ1-2; d_gene: .; v_gene: TRBV6-2/TRBV6-3; CDR3aa: ASSFTSGEFNYGYT
j_gene: TRBJ1-1; d_gene: .; v_gene: TRBV12-3/TRBV12-4; CDR3aa: ASTLQGNTEAF
j_gene: TRBJ1-2; d_gene: .; v_gene: TRBV29-1; CDR3aa: SIRARRRVGYT
j_gene: TRBJ1-5; d_gene: .; v_gene: TRBV4-1; CDR3aa: ASSQGVRQSGLGNQPQH
j_gene: TRBJ2-5; d_gene: .; v_gene: TRBV11-2; CDR3aa: ASATRFNLQETQY
j_gene: TRBJ2-5; d_gene: TRBD1; v_gene: TRBV28; CDR3aa: ASSFRGRETQY
j_gene: TRBJ2-4; d_gene: TRBD1; v_gene: TRBV7-2; CDR3aa: TSSLVAGGDIQY
j_gene: TRBJ2-6; d_gene: .; v_gene: TRBV4-1; CDR3aa: ASSQQEAGANVLT